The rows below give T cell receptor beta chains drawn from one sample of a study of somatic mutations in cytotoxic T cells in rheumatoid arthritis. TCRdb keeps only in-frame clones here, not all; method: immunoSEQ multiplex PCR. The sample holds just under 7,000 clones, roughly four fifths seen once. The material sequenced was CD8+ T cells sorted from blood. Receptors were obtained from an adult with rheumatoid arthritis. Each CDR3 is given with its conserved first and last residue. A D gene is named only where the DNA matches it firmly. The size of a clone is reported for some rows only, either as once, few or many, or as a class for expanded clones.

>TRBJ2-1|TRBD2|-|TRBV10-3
CAISDTSGGASYNEQFF
TGTGCCATCAGTGATACTAGCGGGGGGGCCTCCTACAATGAGCAGTTCTTC
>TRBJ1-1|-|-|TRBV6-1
CASSEEVGGVVTEAFF
TGTGCCAGCAGTGAGGAGGTGGGGGGCGTCGTTACTGAAGCTTTCTTT
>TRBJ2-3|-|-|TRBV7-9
CASSLVGSVDTQYF
TGTGCCAGCAGCTTAGTTGGGAGTGTAGATACGCAGTATTTT
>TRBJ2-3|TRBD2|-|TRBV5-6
CASSKGLYAADTQYF
TGTGCCAGCAGCAAGGGACTATATGCGGCAGATACGCAGTATTTT
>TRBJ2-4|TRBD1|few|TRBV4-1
CASSHTRQGANIQYF
TGCGCCAGCAGCCATACGAGACAGGGGGCGAACATTCAGTACTTC
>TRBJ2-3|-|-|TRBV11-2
CASTPSTGARDTQYF
TGTGCCAGCACCCCGAGTACGGGGGCCCGAGATACGCAGTATTTT
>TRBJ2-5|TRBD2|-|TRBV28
CASSPWTSGGETQYF
TGTGCCAGCAGTCCCTGGACTAGCGGGGGAGAGACCCAGTACTTC
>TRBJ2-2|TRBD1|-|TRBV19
CASTEPGQDTGELFF
TGTGCCAGTACCGAACCGGGACAGGACACCGGGGAGCTGTTTTTT
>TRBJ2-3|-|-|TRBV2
CASRVEGTSTDTQYF
TGTGCCAGCAGGGTAGAAGGGACTAGCACAGATACGCAGTATTTT
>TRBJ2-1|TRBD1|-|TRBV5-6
CASSLATGYMNEQFF
TGTGCCAGCAGCTTGGCGACAGGGTATATGAATGAGCAGTTCTTC
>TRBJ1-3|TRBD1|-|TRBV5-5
CASSLVGQGIGNTIYF
TGTGCCAGCAGCTTGGTGGGACAGGGCATCGGAAACACCATATATTTT
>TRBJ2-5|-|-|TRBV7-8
CASSWGALQETQYF
TGTGCCAGCAGCTGGGGGGCATTACAAGAGACCCAGTACTTC
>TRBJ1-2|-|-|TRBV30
CAWGSPRGRWSGGYTF
TGTGCCTGGGGGAGCCCCCGGGGCAGATGGAGCGGGGGCTACACCTTC
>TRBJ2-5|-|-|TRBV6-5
CASSRAAGQGETQYF
TGTGCCAGCAGTCGAGCAGCGGGGCAGGGGGAGACCCAGTACTTC
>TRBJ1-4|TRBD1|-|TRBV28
CASSPHRGRAEKLFF
TGTGCCAGCAGTCCCCACAGGGGGCGCGCTGAAAAACTGTTTTTT
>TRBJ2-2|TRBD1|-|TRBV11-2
CASSLRQGLGTGELFF
TGTGCCAGCAGCCTTCGACAGGGTTTGGGGACCGGGGAGCTGTTTTTT
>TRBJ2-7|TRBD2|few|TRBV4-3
CASSPGLAAKSSYEQYF
TGCGCCAGCAGCCCGGGACTAGCGGCTAAGAGCTCCTACGAGCAGTACTTC